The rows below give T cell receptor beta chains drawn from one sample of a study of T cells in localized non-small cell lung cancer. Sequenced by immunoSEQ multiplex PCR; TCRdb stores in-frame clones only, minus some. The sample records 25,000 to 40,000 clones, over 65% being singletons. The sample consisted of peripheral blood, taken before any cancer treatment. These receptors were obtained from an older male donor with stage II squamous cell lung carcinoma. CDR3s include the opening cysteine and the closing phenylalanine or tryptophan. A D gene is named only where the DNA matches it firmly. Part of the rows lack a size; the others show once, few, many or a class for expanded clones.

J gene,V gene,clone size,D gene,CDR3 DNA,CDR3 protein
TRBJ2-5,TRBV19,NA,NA,TGTGCCTTCGCACCTAGGACCTACACGTACCAAGAGACCCAGTACTTC,CAFAPRTYTYQETQYF
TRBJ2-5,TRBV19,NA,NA,TGTGCCAGTAGTACAGGCCCAGCTGGAGAGACCCAGTACTTC,CASSTGPAGETQYF
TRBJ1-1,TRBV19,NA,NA,TGTGCCAGTAGTATGAACCGGGACATGAACACTGAAGCTTTCTTT,CASSMNRDMNTEAFF
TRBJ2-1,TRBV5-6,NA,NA,TGTGCCAGCAGCTTTGGCGAGGAGCAGTTCTTC,CASSFGEEQFF
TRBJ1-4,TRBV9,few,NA,TGTGCCAGCAGCGCCGCGAGCAGTTGGGGGGAAAAACTGTTTTTT,CASSAASSWGEKLFF
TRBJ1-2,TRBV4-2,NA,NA,TGTGCCAGCAGCCAACATGACCGTGGCTATGGCTACACCTTC,CASSQHDRGYGYTF
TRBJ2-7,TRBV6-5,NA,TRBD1,TGTGCCAGCAGGGCGACAGGGGGCTCCGAGCAGTACTTC,CASRATGGSEQYF
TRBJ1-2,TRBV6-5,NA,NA,TGTGCCAGCAGTTACCTACGTACGGGAGGAGGCTATGGCTACACCTTC,CASSYLRTGGGYGYTF
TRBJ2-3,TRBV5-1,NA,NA,TGCGCCAGCAGCCCCCCCACAGATACGCAGTATTTT,CASSPPTDTQYF
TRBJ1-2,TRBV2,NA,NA,TGTGCCAGCAAGTACTCGCGTGGCTACACCTTC,CASKYSRGYTF
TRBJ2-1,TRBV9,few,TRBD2,TGTGCCAGCTCCGGGACTAGGATAATCTTC,CASSGTRIIF
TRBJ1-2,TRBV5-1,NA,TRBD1,TGCGCCAGCAGCTTGACCGGACAGGGGGTCTATGGCTACACCTTC,CASSLTGQGVYGYTF
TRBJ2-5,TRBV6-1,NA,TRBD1,TGTGCCAGCAGGTTTACAGGGGGCTCCCAAGAGACCCAGTACTTC,CASRFTGGSQETQYF
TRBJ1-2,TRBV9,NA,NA,TGTGCCAGCTGGGAAGGGAGGGATGGCTACACCTTC,CASWEGRDGYTF
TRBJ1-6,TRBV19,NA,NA,TGTGCCAGTAGCCCGGCGGGGGGTTCACCCCTCCACTTT,CASSPAGGSPLHF
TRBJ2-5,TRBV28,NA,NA,TGTGCCAGCAGTTGGGGTTCGGAGACCCAGTACTTC,CASSWGSETQYF
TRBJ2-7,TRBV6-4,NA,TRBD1,TGTGCCAGCAGTGAATTCCCCGGGACAGTGAACGACGAGCAGTACTTC,CASSEFPGTVNDEQYF
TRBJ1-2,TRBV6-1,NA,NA,TGTGCCAGCAGTCCCCCTAGGGGCTACACCTTC,CASSPPRGYTF
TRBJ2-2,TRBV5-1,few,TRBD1,TGCGCCAGCAGCTTGGGACAGGGCTACGGGGAGCTGTTTTTT,CASSLGQGYGELFF
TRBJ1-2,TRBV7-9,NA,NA,TGTGCCAGCAGCACAAGGGGTGGGGGTACAGCTAACTATGGCTACACCTTC,CASSTRGGGTANYGYTF
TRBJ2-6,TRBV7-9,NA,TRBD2,TGTGCCAGCAGGGGGGGGGATCCCGGGGCCAACGTCCTGACTTTC,CASRGGDPGANVLTF
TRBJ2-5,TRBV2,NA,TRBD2,TGTGCCAGCAGGTTCGGTAGCGGGGGGGCCGGCGAGACCCAGTACTTC,CASRFGSGGAGETQYF
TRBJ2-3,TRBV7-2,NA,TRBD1,TGTGCCAGCAGCTTACCGGGACAGGGGCGCACAGATACGCAGTATTTT,CASSLPGQGRTDTQYF
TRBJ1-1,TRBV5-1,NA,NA,TGCGCCAGCAGCTCTCAGGGTGCGAACACTGAAGCTTTCTTT,CASSSQGANTEAFF
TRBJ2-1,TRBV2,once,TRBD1,TGTGCCAGCAGCCCGGACAGGGGGTCCTACAATGAGCAGTTCTTC,CASSPDRGSYNEQFF
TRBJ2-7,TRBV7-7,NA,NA,TGTGCTAGCAGCACCAACCGAGGCTACGAGCAGTACTTC,CASSTNRGYEQYF
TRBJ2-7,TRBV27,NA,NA,TGTGCCAGCAGTGGAAGACAGGCCCCATCCTATGAGCAGTACTTC,CASSGRQAPSYEQYF
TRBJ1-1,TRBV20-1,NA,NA,TGCAGTGCTTCAGGGCTTACTGAAGCTTTCTTT,CSASGLTEAFF
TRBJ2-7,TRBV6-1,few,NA,TGTGCCAGCAGCGACTTCTCGAACCCCCACGAGCAGTACTTC,CASSDFSNPHEQYF
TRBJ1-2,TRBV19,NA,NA,TGTGCCAGTAATCGCGGGACGGCTTATGGCTACACCTTC,CASNRGTAYGYTF
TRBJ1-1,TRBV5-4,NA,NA,TGTGCCAGCAGCTTGGCGGGGGGAGGCACTGAAGCTTTCTTT,CASSLAGGGTEAFF
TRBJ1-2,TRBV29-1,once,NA,TGCAGCGTTGAGGCCGATCTAGGGAACTATGGCTACACCTTC,CSVEADLGNYGYTF
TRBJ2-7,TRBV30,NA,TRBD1,TGTGCCTGGAGTTGGGACAGGGACGAGCAGTACTTC,CAWSWDRDEQYF
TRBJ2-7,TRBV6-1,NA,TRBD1,TGTGCCAGCAGTCCGGGACAGTCCTTGTACGAGCAGTACTTC,CASSPGQSLYEQYF
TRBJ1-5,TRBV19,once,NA,TGTGCCAGTAGTATGGGCTACAATCAGCCCCAGCATTTT,CASSMGYNQPQHF
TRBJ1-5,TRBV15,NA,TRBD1,TGTGCCACCAGCAGGACAGGGGGGAGCAATCAGCCCCAGCATTTT,CATSRTGGSNQPQHF
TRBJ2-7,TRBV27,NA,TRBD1,TGTGCCAGCAGTTTACAGGGGGCGCCCTACGAGCAGTACTTC,CASSLQGAPYEQYF
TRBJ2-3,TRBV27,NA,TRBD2,TGTGCCAGCAGTTTAACAGCGGGGAGCACAGATACGCAGTATTTT,CASSLTAGSTDTQYF
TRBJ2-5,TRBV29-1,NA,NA,TGCAGCGTTGAATCGTACCAAGAGACCCAGTACTTC,CSVESYQETQYF
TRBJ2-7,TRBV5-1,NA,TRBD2,TGCGCCAGCAGCCAGGGACTAGCGGGGACTTTCGGGTACGAGCAGTACTTC,CASSQGLAGTFGYEQYF
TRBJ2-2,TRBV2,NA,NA,TGTGCCAGCAGTTATGCTAGCAACACCGGGGAGCTGTTTTTT,CASSYASNTGELFF
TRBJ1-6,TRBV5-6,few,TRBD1,TGTGCCAGCAGCTTGGGACAGGGGGCGCCGGGGTCACCCCTCCACTTT,CASSLGQGAPGSPLHF
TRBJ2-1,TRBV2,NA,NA,TGTGCCAGCAGTGAAGACGGGGATCTTTGGGATGAGCAGTTCTTC,CASSEDGDLWDEQFF
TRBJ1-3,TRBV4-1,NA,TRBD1,TGCGCCAGCAGCCAGGGCGACGGGACAGGGAGGGGAAACACCATATATTTT,CASSQGDGTGRGNTIYF
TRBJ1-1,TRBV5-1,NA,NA,TGCGCCAGCAGCGGTACGACAGGCGGAGACACTGAAGCTTTCTTT,CASSGTTGGDTEAFF
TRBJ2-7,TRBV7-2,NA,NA,TGTGCCAGCAGCTTAGGTGGGCAGGCAGGTTCCTACGAGCAGTACTTC,CASSLGGQAGSYEQYF
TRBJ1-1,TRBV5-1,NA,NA,TGCGCCAGCAGCTTACAGAACACTGAAGCTTTCTTT,CASSLQNTEAFF
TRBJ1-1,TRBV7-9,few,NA,TGTGCCAGCAGCTTACAGATGATCGCTGAAGCTTTCTTT,CASSLQMIAEAFF